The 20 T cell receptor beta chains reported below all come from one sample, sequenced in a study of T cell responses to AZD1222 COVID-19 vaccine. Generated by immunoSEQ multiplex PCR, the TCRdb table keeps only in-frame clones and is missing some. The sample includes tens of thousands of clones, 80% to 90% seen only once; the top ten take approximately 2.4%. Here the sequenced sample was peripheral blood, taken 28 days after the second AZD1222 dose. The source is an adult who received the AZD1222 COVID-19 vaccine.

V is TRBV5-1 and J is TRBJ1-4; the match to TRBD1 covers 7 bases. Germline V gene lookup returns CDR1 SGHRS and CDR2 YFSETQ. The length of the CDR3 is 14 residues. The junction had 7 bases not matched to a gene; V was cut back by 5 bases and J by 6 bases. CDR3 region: CASRTGTSYEKLFF. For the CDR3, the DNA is TGCGCCAGCAGGACAGGGACGTCTTATGAAAAACTGTTTTTT.

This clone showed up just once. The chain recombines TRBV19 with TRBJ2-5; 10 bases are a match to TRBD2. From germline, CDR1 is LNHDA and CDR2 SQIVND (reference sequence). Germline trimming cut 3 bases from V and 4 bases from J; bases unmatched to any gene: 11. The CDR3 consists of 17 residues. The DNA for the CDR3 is TGTGCCAGTAGTATCCCCATGGGAGCGGGAGGGAGAGAGACCCAGTACTTC. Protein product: CASSIPMGAGGRETQYF.

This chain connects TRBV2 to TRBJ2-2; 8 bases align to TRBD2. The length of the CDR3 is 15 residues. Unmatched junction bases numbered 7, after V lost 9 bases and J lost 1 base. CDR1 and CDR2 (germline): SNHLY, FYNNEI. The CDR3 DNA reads TGTGCCAGAAGGACTAGCTCTTTGAACACCGGGGAGCTGTTTTTT. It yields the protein CARRTSSLNTGELFF.

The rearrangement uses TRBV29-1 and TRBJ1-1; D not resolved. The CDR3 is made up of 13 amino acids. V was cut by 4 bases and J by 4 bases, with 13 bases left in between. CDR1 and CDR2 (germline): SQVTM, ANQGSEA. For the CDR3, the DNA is TGCAGCGTTGCCGACACCGGAGGCACTGAAGCTTTCTTT. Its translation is CSVADTGGTEAFF.

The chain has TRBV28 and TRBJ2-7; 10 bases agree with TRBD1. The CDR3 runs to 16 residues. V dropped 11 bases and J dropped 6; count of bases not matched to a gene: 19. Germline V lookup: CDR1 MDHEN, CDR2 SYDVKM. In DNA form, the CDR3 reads TGTGCCGGGTCCCGGGACAGGGGTGCGGCGTGGACCGAGCAGTACTTC. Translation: CAGSRDRGAAWTEQYF.

The CDR3 DNA reads TGCGCCAGCAGCCCGAACAATGAGCAGTTCTTC. This encodes CASSPNNEQFF. The chain has TRBV5-1 and TRBJ2-1; D is ambiguous. V lost 4 bases, J lost 5 bases, and 4 bases lay in between. Germline CDR1 is SGHRS and CDR2 is YFSETQ. CDR3 size: 11 residues.

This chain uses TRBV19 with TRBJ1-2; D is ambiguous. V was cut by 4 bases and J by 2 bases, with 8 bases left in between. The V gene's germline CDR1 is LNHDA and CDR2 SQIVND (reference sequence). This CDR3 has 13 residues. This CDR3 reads CASSRTENYGYTF. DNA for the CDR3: TGTGCCAGTAGTAGGACGGAGAACTATGGCTACACCTTC.

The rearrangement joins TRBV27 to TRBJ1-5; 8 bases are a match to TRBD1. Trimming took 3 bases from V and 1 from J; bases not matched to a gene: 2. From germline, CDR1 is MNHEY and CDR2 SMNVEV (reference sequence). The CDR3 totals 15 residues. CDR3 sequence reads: CASSLDRVSNQPQHF. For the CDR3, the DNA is TGTGCCAGCAGTTTGGACAGGGTCAGCAATCAGCCCCAGCATTTT.

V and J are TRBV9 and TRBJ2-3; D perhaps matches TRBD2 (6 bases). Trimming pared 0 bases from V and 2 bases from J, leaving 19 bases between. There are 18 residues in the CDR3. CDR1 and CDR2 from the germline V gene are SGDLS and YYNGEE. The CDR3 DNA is TGTGCCAGCAGCGTAGCCCCTAGCCGGAGGGCTTCCACAGATACGCAGTATTTT. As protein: CASSVAPSRRASTDTQYF. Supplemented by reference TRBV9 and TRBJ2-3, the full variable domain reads DSGVTQTPKHLITATGQRVTLRCSPRSGDLSVYWYQQSLDQGLQFLIQYYNGEERAKGNILERFSAQQFPDLHSELNLSSLELGDSALYFCASSVAPSRRASTDTQYFGPGTRLTVL.

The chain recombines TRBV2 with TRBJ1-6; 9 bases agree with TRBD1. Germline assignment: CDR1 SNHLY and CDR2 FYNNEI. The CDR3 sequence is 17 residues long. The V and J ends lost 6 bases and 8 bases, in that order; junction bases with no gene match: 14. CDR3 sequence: CASRTGTGIRRDSPLHF. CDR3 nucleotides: TGTGCCAGCAGGACCGGGACAGGGATCAGAAGGGATTCACCCCTCCACTTT.

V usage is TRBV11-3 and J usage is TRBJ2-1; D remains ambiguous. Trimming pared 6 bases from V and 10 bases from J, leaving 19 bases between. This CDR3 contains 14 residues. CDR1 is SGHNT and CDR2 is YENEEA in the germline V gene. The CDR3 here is CASSSSQSMGEQFF. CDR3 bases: TGTGCCAGCAGTTCCAGCCAGAGTATGGGGGAGCAGTTCTTC.

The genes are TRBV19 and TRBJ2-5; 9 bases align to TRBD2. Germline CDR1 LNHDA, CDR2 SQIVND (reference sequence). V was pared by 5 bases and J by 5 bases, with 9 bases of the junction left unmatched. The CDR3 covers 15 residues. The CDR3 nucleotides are TGTGCCAGTAGTGTGGCGGGAGGGCCATGGGAGACCCAGTACTTC. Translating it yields CASSVAGGPWETQYF. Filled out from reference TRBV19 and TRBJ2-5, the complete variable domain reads DGGITQSPKYLFRKEGQNVTLSCEQNLNHDAMYWYRQDPGQGLRLIYYSQIVNDFQKGDIAEGYSVSREKKESFPLTVTSAQKNPTAFYLCASSVAGGPWETQYFGPGTRLLVL.

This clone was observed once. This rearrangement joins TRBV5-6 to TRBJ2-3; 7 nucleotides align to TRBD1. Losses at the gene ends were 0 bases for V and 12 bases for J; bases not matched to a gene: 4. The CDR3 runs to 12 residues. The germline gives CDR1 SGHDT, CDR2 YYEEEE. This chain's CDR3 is CASSLAQGPQYF. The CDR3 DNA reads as TGTGCCAGCAGCTTGGCACAGGGGCCCCAGTATTTT.

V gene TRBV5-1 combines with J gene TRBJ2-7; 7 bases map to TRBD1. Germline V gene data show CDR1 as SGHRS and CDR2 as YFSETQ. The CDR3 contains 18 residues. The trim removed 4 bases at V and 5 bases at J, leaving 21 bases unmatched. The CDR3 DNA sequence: TGCGCCAGCAGCAGGGCGGACAAGGGGGCCCTGGGGATTCACGAGCAGTACTTC. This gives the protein CASSRADKGALGIHEQYF.

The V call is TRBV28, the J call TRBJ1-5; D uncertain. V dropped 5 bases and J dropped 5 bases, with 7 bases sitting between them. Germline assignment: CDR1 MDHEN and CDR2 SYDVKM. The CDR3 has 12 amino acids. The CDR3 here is CASSQEDQPQHF. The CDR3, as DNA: TGTGCCAGCAGTCAGGAGGATCAGCCCCAGCATTTT.

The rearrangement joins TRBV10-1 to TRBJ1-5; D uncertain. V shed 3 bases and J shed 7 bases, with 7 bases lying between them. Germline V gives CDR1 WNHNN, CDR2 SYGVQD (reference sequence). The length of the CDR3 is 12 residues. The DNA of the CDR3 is TGCGCCAGCAGTGACGGGCGGCAGCCCCAGCATTTT. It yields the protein CASSDGRQPQHF.

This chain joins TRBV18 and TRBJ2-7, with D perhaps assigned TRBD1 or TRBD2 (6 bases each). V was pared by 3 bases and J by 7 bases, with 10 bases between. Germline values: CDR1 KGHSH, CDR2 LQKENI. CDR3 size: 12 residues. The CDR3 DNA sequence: TGTGCCAGCTCACCGGGGGGCAAAGAGCAGTACTTC. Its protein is CASSPGGKEQYF. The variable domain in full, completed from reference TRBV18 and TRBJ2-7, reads NAGVMQNPRHLVRRRGQEARLRCSPMKGHSHVYWYRQLPEEGLKFMVYLQKENIIDESGMPKERFSAEFPKEGPSILRIQQVVRGDSAAYFCASSPGGKEQYFGPGTRLTVT.

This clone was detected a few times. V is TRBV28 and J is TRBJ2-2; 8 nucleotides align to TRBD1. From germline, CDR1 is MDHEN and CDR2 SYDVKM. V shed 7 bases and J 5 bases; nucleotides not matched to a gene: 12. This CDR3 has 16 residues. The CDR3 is CASTRDTGGGTGELFF. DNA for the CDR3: TGTGCCAGCACACGCGATACAGGGGGTGGGACCGGGGAGCTGTTTTTT.

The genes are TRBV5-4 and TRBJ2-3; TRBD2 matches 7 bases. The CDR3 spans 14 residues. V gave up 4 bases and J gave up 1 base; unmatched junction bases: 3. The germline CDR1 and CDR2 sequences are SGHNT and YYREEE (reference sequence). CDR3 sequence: CASSPTSGTDTQYF. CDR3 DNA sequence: TGTGCCAGCAGCCCTACTAGCGGCACAGATACGCAGTATTTT. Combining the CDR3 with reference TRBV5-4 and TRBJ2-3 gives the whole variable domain ETGVTQSPTHLIKTRGQQVTLRCSSQSGHNTVSWYQQALGQGPQFIFQYYREEENGRGNFPPRFSGLQFPNYSSELNVNALELDDSALYLCASSPTSGTDTQYFGPGTRLTVL.

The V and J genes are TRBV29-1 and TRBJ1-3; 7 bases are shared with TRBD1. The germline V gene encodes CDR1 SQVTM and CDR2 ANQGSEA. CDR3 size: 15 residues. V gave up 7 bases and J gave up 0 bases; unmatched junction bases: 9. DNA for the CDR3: TGCAGCGCCATGGACAGGTTCCTCTCTGGAAACACCATATATTTT. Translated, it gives CSAMDRFLSGNTIYF.